Presented here are 22 T cell receptor beta chains from one specimen sequenced in a study of blood T cell repertoires in COVID-19. The assay was immunoSEQ multiplex PCR, and TCRdb's table has in-frame clones only and misses some. The sample lists more than 250,000 clones; about 87% were seen once. The sample comprised PBMCs or T cells enriched from blood (not recorded which). Receptor source: a woman aged 40 to 49 with acute COVID-19.

The CDR3 sequence is CSASRRTSGRYGEQFF. The CDR3 nucleotides are TGCAGTGCTAGTAGAAGGACTAGCGGGAGGTACGGTGAGCAGTTCTTC. V is TRBV20-1 and J is TRBJ2-1; 14 nucleotides align to TRBD2. After removal of 3 bases from V and 9 bases from J, the junction contained 10 bases not matched to a gene. The CDR3 is made up of 16 amino acids. CDR1 and CDR2 from the germline V gene are DFQATT and SNEGSKA (reference sequence).

To note about this clone: Other DNA sequences within the sample encode an identical CDR3. The chain joins TRBV9 to TRBJ1-1; no clear D gene. Trimming took 0 bases from V and 3 from J, leaving 6 bases between them. Looked up from germline, CDR1 is SGDLS and CDR2 is YYNGEE. The CDR3 loop spans 13 amino acids. The chain's CDR3 is CASSVGGDTEAFF. The CDR3 bases are TGTGCCAGCAGCGTAGGCGGGGACACTGAAGCTTTCTTT.

V gene TRBV12-5 combines with J gene TRBJ2-1; D possibly corresponds to TRBD2 (5 bases). CDR3 length: 13 residues. Germline loops: CDR1 LGHNT, CDR2 FRNRAP. Trimming cost V 6 bases and J 8 bases, with 14 bases left between them. CDR3 region: CASGFGISDEQFF. CDR3 bases: TGTGCTAGTGGGTTCGGGATTTCGGATGAGCAGTTCTTC. Full variable domain (outside the CDR3, taken from reference TRBV12-5 and TRBJ2-1): DARVTQTPRHKVTEMGQEVTMRCQPILGHNTVFWYRQTMMQGLELLAYFRNRAPLDDSGMPKDRFSAEMPDATLATLKIQPSEPRDSAVYFCASGFGISDEQFFGPGTRLTVL.

V and J are TRBV2 and TRBJ2-6, with 9 bases aligning to TRBD1. CDR1 is SNHLY, CDR2 FYNNEI, per germline. The ends lost 11 bases at V and 4 bases at J; junction bases unmatched: 3. The CDR3 is made up of 13 amino acids. The CDR3 DNA is TGTGCCGGGACAGGGCCCGGGGCCAACGTCCTGACTTTC. It encodes CAGTGPGANVLTF.

This chain connects TRBV10-3 to TRBJ2-4; tentatively, D is TRBD2 (6 bases). Germline V gene lookup returns CDR1 ENHRY and CDR2 SYGVKD. Trimming cost V 3 bases and J 4 bases, with 13 bases left between them. CDR3 length equals 15 residues. CDR3 region: CAISDPGESKNIQYF. In nucleotides, the CDR3 is TGTGCCATCAGTGATCCGGGAGAAAGTAAAAACATTCAGTACTTC.

This chain links TRBV28 with TRBJ2-3; TRBD1 matches at 9 bases. CDR3 length equals 15 residues. Trimming took 3 bases from V and 6 from J; bases not matched to a gene: 7. Germline CDR1 is MDHEN and CDR2 is SYDVKM. The CDR3 loop reads CASSLVTGGLDTQYF. CDR3 nucleotide sequence: TGTGCCAGCAGTTTGGTTACAGGGGGCTTGGATACGCAGTATTTT.

The chain has TRBV9 and TRBJ2-1; 10 nucleotides agree with TRBD2. The length of the CDR3 is 15 residues. Germline values: CDR1 SGDLS, CDR2 YYNGEE. V lost 4 bases, J lost 3 bases, and 4 bases stayed unmatched. The CDR3 reads CASSKLAGIYNEQFF. CDR3 coding DNA: TGTGCCAGCAGCAAACTAGCGGGAATCTACAATGAGCAGTTCTTC.

The chain employs TRBV2 and TRBJ1-4; maybe TRBD1 (5 bases). CDR1 is SNHLY, CDR2 FYNNEI, per germline. The CDR3 runs to 15 residues. Trimming cost V 6 bases and J 0 bases, with 11 bases left between them. CDR3 region: CASRERQTTNEKLFF. Here the CDR3 DNA reads TGTGCCAGCAGAGAGAGACAGACAACTAATGAAAAACTGTTTTTT.

The CDR3 spells CASSPGVLEYNEQFF. The CDR3 DNA is TGTGCCAGCTCACCGGGCGTTCTCGAATACAATGAGCAGTTCTTC. The chain carries TRBV18 and TRBJ2-1; D uncertain. The CDR3 is 15 amino acids. Looked up from germline, CDR1 is KGHSH and CDR2 is LQKENI. The ends were cut back, 3 bases at V and 4 bases at J, with 13 bases in the middle.

This clone was found once. The rearrangement links TRBV15 to TRBJ2-1, with 8 nucleotides matching TRBD2. Germline values: CDR1 LNHNV, CDR2 YYDKDF (reference sequence). J lost 6 bases, V lost 1 base, and 8 bases had no gene match. This CDR3 is built from 16 residues. CDR3 loop: CATSRVAAGEGNEQFF. DNA of the CDR3: TGTGCCACCAGCAGAGTGGCAGCGGGAGAAGGCAATGAGCAGTTCTTC.

The chain uses TRBV7-2 and TRBJ2-1; TRBD1 is a possible D gene (7 bases). CDR3 length: 15 amino acids. Germline assignment: CDR1 SGHTA and CDR2 FQGNSA. Trimming took off 1 base at V and 3 bases at J, with 10 bases between the two ends. This CDR3 is CASSLGQGGYNEQFF. As DNA, the CDR3 is TGTGCCAGCAGCTTAGGGCAGGGGGGCTACAATGAGCAGTTCTTC.

The rearrangement links TRBV11-3 to TRBJ1-4; the match to TRBD1 covers 8 bases. Germline loops: CDR1 SGHNT, CDR2 YENEEA. The CDR3 loop spans 17 amino acids. V dropped 3 bases and J dropped 8; count of bases not matched to a gene: 14. As DNA, the CDR3 is TGTGCCAGCAGCTTCGGCAGGGGGCGCGTCGGGCTGGAAAAACTGTTTTTT. This sequence encodes CASSFGRGRVGLEKLFF. Using reference TRBV11-3 and TRBJ1-4 for the parts outside the CDR3, the full variable domain is EAGVVQSPRYKIIEKKQPVAFWCNPISGHNTLYWYLQNLGQGPELLIRYENEEAVDDSQLPKDRFSAERLKGVDSTLKIQPAELGDSAVYLCASSFGRGRVGLEKLFFGSGTQLSVL.

The CDR3: CASSSEETQYF. For the CDR3, the DNA is TGTGCCAGCAGCAGCGAGGAGACCCAGTACTTC. The J gene is TRBJ2-5, the V gene TRBV11-3; unclear D gene. The CDR3 loop spans 11 amino acids. V lost 5 bases and J 5 bases, leaving 6 bases between the germline ends. Germline V lookup: CDR1 SGHNT, CDR2 YENEEA. Supplemented by reference TRBV11-3 and TRBJ2-5, the full variable domain reads EAGVVQSPRYKIIEKKQPVAFWCNPISGHNTLYWYLQNLGQGPELLIRYENEEAVDDSQLPKDRFSAERLKGVDSTLKIQPAELGDSAVYLCASSSEETQYFGPGTRLLVL.

This chain joins TRBV11-3 and TRBJ2-1, with 7 bases that match TRBD2. This CDR3 comprises 16 residues. V lost 1 base to trimming and J lost 3 bases; unmatched junction nucleotides: 6. Germline CDR1 reads SGHNT; CDR2 reads YENEEA. The CDR3 DNA reads as TGTGCCAGCAGCTTAGTATCCGGGACTATCTACAATGAGCAGTTCTTC. This codes for CASSLVSGTIYNEQFF.

The rearrangement joins TRBV5-6 to TRBJ1-1; the D gene is possibly TRBD1 (5 bases). The germline gives CDR1 SGHDT, CDR2 YYEEEE. The CDR3 extends over 16 amino acids. V lost 4 bases to trimming and J lost 0 bases, with 16 bases between them. The CDR3 loop reads CASSLRQNYMNTEAFF. The CDR3 region has the DNA TGTGCCAGCAGCCTCAGACAGAATTATATGAACACTGAAGCTTTCTTT.

The rearrangement joins TRBV10-3 to TRBJ2-1, with 12 bases that match TRBD2. V lost 9 bases to trimming and J lost 5 bases; unmatched junction nucleotides: 11. Germline CDR1 reads ENHRY; CDR2 reads SYGVKD. The CDR3 sequence is 16 residues long. The CDR3 region is CAIKSSGRAGDNEQFF. The CDR3 DNA is TGTGCCATTAAATCTAGCGGGAGGGCCGGTGACAATGAGCAGTTCTTC.

The CDR3 loop reads CASTLGGSVWNEQFF. The CDR3 coding sequence is TGTGCCAGCACCCTGGGGGGGTCGGTATGGAATGAGCAGTTCTTC. The chain uses TRBV28 and TRBJ2-1; 7 nucleotides line up with TRBD2. Germline values: CDR1 MDHEN, CDR2 SYDVKM. The CDR3 is made up of 15 amino acids. V shed 7 bases and J 7 bases; nucleotides not matched to a gene: 13. The whole variable domain, filled in from reference TRBV28 and TRBJ2-1, reads DVKVTQSSRYLVKRTGEKVFLECVQDMDHENMFWYRQDPGLGLRLIYFSYDVKMKEKGDIPEGYSVSREKKERFSLILESASTNQTSMYLCASTLGGSVWNEQFFGPGTRLTVL.

The chain carries TRBV7-6 and TRBJ2-3, with a weak D call TRBD1 (6 bases). This CDR3 is built from 14 residues. Germline CDR1 is SGHVS and CDR2 is FNYEAQ. Deletions cut 5 bases from V and 2 bases from J, with 11 bases between. The CDR3 sequence is CASSATGNTDTQYF. The DNA for the CDR3 is TGTGCCAGCAGCGCTACAGGGAACACAGATACGCAGTATTTT.

The chain recombines TRBV5-1 with TRBJ2-7; D perhaps matches TRBD2 (7 bases). Germline loops: CDR1 SGHRS, CDR2 YFSETQ. CDR3 length equals 14 residues. V was shortened by 4 bases and J by 5 bases, with 16 bases between the two germline ends. In DNA form, the CDR3 reads TGCGCCAGCAGCCCTGAGGGGGGGCCCCACGAGCAGTACTTC. Residues: CASSPEGGPHEQYF.

The V and J genes are TRBV9 and TRBJ2-1; TRBD2 agrees at 8 bases. Germline CDR1 reads SGDLS; CDR2 reads YYNGEE. This CDR3 region has 16 residues. After removal of 0 bases from V and 4 bases from J, the junction contained 6 bases not matched to a gene. CDR3 region: CASSVGLAGQYNEQFF. The DNA for the CDR3 is TGTGCCAGCAGCGTAGGGCTAGCGGGCCAATACAATGAGCAGTTCTTC. The whole variable domain, filled in from reference TRBV9 and TRBJ2-1, reads DSGVTQTPKHLITATGQRVTLRCSPRSGDLSVYWYQQSLDQGLQFLIQYYNGEERAKGNILERFSAQQFPDLHSELNLSSLELGDSALYFCASSVGLAGQYNEQFFGPGTRLTVL.

V is TRBV19 and J is TRBJ1-3; the D is unclear. CDR3 size: 14 residues. Germline V lookup: CDR1 LNHDA, CDR2 SQIVND (reference sequence). V lost 3 bases to trimming and J lost 1 base, with 7 bases between them. The CDR3 sequence: CASSIGSSGNTIYF. The CDR3 bases are TGTGCCAGTAGTATTGGTAGTTCTGGAAACACCATATATTTT. The whole variable domain, remainder taken from reference TRBV19 and TRBJ1-3, is DGGITQSPKYLFRKEGQNVTLSCEQNLNHDAMYWYRQDPGQGLRLIYYSQIVNDFQKGDIAEGYSVSREKKESFPLTVTSAQKNPTAFYLCASSIGSSGNTIYFGEGSWLTVV.

This chain joins TRBV3-1 (or the pseudogene TRBV3-2) and TRBJ2-1; the match to TRBD2 covers 9 bases. CDR1 and CDR2 from the germline V gene are LGHDT and YNNKEL (reference sequence). With V trimmed by 1 base and J by 11 bases, 6 bases remained unmatched. The CDR3 covers 14 residues. CDR3 amino acids: CASSQVVAGAKQFF. The DNA of the CDR3 is TGTGCCAGCAGCCAAGTCGTAGCGGGAGCGAAGCAGTTCTTC.